The TCR beta chain under discussion was sequenced for a study of early T cells in non-severe SARS-CoV-2 infection. TCRdb called the 5' RACE reads again in MiXCR, with one record for every CDR3 protein. The profile covers roughly 27,000 distinct CDR3 sequences, with approximately 3.9% appearing a single time and 3.5% to 5% taken by the ten largest. The CDR3 extends over 13 amino acids. The germline V and J ends were trimmed by 1 base and 4 bases, with 5 bases remaining between them. The sequence was obtained from an adult who was a healthcare worker with PCR-confirmed SARS-CoV-2 infection or an uninfected control (not recorded which). Material for sequencing was whole blood. The chain recombines TRBV12-3 or TRBV12-4 with TRBJ1-5; D call uncertain. The CDR3 is CASSLGWNQPQHF. The CDR3 nucleotides read TGTGCCAGCAGTTTAGGTTGGAATCAGCCCCAGCATTTT.